The 8 T cell receptor beta chains given below trace back to one sample, sequenced in a study of regulatory T cells in long-lasting Graves disease. Combining iRepertoire HTBI primers with Arm-PCR of CDR3 regions, the authors built TCR beta libraries. TCRdb re-called the multiplex PCR reads through MiXCR, storing one row per CDR3 protein. Counted here are 500,000 to 800,000 distinct CDR3 sequences, about 32% occurring once; the ten biggest clones make up roughly 40%. Time point given: persistent/refractory GD, antithyroid drugs over 5 years with positive TRAb. The TCR library was made from RNA extracted from PBMCs. The sequences come from peripheral blood mononuclear cells (PBMCs), collected when the disease was refractory, from a patient treated with antithyroid drugs. The origin of the receptors is a female donor with Graves disease.

The rearrangement uses TRBV6-1 and TRBJ1-1, with D perhaps matching TRBD1 (6 bases). CDR1 and CDR2 (germline): MNHNS, SASEGT. V lost 3 bases to trimming and J lost 9 bases, with 8 bases between them. The CDR3 has 11 residues. CDR3 bases: TGTGCCAGCAGTGAGGACAGACAAGCTTTCTTT. Translation gives CASSEDRQAFF.

A few counts support this clonotype. V usage is TRBV12-3 or TRBV12-4 and J usage is TRBJ1-4, with a tentative D call TRBD1 (5 bases). The V end lost 4 bases, the J end lost 4 bases, and 13 bases lay between the germline ends. This CDR3 spans 15 amino acids. The chain's CDR3 is CASSSLLQGNEKLFF. Here the CDR3 DNA reads TGTGCCAGCAGTTCCCTTCTGCAGGGTAATGAAAAACTGTTTTTT.

The table lists this clonotype with many counts. This chain joins TRBV7-2 and TRBJ1-1; D may be TRBD1 (5 bases). This CDR3 comprises 14 residues. Germline CDR1 reads SGHTA; CDR2 reads FQGNSA. Trimming cost V 6 bases and J 4 bases, with 15 bases left between them. The CDR3 bases are TGTGCCAGCAGTTCCAGGGCTTGGGGCACTGAAGCTTTCTTT. Translation: CASSSRAWGTEAFF.

A single count supports this clonotype. V usage is TRBV7-9 and J usage is TRBJ2-4; TRBD1 matches at 8 bases. Germline V gene data show CDR1 as SEHNR and CDR2 as FQNEAQ (reference sequence). The CDR3 is made up of 15 amino acids. The V segment lost 5 bases and the J segment 0 bases; nucleotides outside the gene matches: 3. This CDR3 is CASSRQGTAKNIQYF. The DNA of the CDR3 is TGTGCCAGCAGCCGACAGGGGACAGCCAAAAACATTCAGTACTTC.

This clonotype was observed a handful of times. Here the CDR3 DNA reads TGTGCCAGCAGAATCGGGTACCAGCCCCAGCATTTT. This sequence encodes CASRIGYQPQHF. The V and J genes are TRBV28 and TRBJ1-5; D not resolved. Germline lookup yields CDR1 MDHEN and CDR2 SYDVKM. CDR3 length: 12 residues. Trimming took 6 bases from V and 7 from J, leaving 10 bases between them.

V gene TRBV7-9 combines with J gene TRBJ1-2; no firm D call. This CDR3 is 9 amino acids long. CDR1 is SEHNR and CDR2 is FQNEAQ in the germline V gene (reference sequence). CDR3 nucleotide sequence: TGTGCTACAACGAGGGCCTACACCTTC. Translating it yields CATTRAYTF.

This clonotype was picked up a small number of times. The genes are TRBV2 and TRBJ1-1; TRBD1 matches 8 bases. CDR1 is SNHLY, CDR2 FYNNEI, per germline. The CDR3 covers 19 residues. Losses at the gene ends were 4 bases for V and 0 bases for J; bases not matched to a gene: 16. CDR3 nucleotides: TGTGCCAGCAGTGGTGGCAGGGGGCGAACTTCCGGTATGAACACTGAAGCTTTCTTT. It is translated as CASSGGRGRTSGMNTEAFF. Drawing the rest from reference TRBV2 and TRBJ1-1, the complete variable domain is EPEVTQTPSHQVTQMGQEVILRCVPISNHLYFYWYRQILGQKVEFLVSFYNNEISEKSEIFDDQFSVERPDGSNFTLKIRSTKLEDSAMYFCASSGGRGRTSGMNTEAFFGQGTRLTVV.

Remarks on this clonotype: A read error is possible here, since a much larger clone lies one base away. The V gene is TRBV7-9, the J gene TRBJ1-2; D remains ambiguous. The germline gives CDR1 SEHNR, CDR2 FQNEAQ (reference sequence). The CDR3 loop spans 14 amino acids. Trimming shortened V by 2 bases and J by 4 bases, and 11 bases separated the two germline ends. CDR3 coding DNA: TGTGCCAGCAGCTTACCAGTGGCAGTCTATGGCTACACCTTC. Protein: CASSLPVAVYGYTF.